Reported below is one T cell receptor (beta chain). The target of this receptor is not known. No much larger clone exists at a distance of one base, and base qualities are not known. TCRbeta CDR3 regions were amplified from genomic DNA using the immunoSEQ Assay, a bias-controlled multiplex PCR. From the authors' description of their analysis: The number of nucleated cells in each sample was estimated by amplification of reference gene primers within the assay. To quantify the absolute abundance of each unique TCRbeta CDR3 rearrangement, sequence reads were collapsed and filtered. For each sample, productive Simpson clonality was calculated as the square root of Simpson's diversity index over productive rearrangements. TCRdb stores this immuneACCESS table with in-frame sequences only. Part of the clones is absent; in the studies checked, under half of the shortfall reflects unresolved V genes, and no reason is known for the rest. Clone size and V and J calls were adopted from that table, with D and trimming inferred from the DNA. This sample is represented by 70,000 to 95,000 clones; 80% of them were singletons. The top ten constitute approximately 12% of the sample.

CDR1 and CDR2 are drawn from the germline V gene: LGHNA, YSLEER. Taken from cysteine to phenylalanine, the CDR3 has 15 residues. The retained sequence is limited to the CDR3, 45 bases, with the frame set at the first base. A distance of 10 bases separates the germline ends of V and J, which lose 4 bases and 0 bases respectively. This record comes from a study of blood T cell repertoires in COVID-19 (dated by TCRdb to 2020 to 2021). For context, the study as a whole: The collaborator samples originated in the United States, Italy and Spain and spanned the acute and convalescent phases of COVID-19. The prospective study material was composed of cDNA or gDNA derived from T cells, B-cell-depleted T cells, or PBMCs. Sample metadata almost always included a de-identified subject ID, COVID-19 status, age in years and sex. Deeply sampled blood TCRbeta repertoires from subjects exposed to, actively infected with, or recovered from COVID-19 were included in the dataset. HLA class I and class II types, where available, came from metadata supplied by the sample provider rather than from assay-based typing. Samples came from the ongoing ImmuneRACE study (first 160 participants) plus 1,254 subjects from 6 global collaborators. A freely available public database, intended as a resource for researchers studying the immune response to SARS-CoV-2, is where the repertoires were released. Overall study results and their limits: Clinical and demographic metadata were provided uncurated, with the amount varying by source and participant.

Whole blood was collected in K2EDTA tubes by collaborating institutions according to the institutions' own protocols. Collaborator samples were shipped for TCRbeta analysis as frozen whole blood, isolated PBMCs, or DNA extracted from either sample type. The sample was peripheral blood. The receptor was derived from a woman aged 40-49 years with active or convalescent COVID-19. The chain couples TRBV4-3 to TRBJ2-1, with the D gene too uncertain to name. DNA sequence: TGCGCCAGCAGCCTGACATCGAGCTCCTACAATGAGCAGTTCTTC. The encoded protein is CASSLTSSSYNEQFF.